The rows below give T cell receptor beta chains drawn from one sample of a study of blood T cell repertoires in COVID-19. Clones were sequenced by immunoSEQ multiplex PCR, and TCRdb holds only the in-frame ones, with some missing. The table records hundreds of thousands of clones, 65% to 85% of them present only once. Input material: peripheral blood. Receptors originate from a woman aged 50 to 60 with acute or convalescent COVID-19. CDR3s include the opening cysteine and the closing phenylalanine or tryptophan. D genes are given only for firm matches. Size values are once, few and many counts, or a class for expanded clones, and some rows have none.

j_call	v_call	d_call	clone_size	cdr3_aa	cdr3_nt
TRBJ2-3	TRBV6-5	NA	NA	CASRIAFSTDTQYF	TGTGCCAGCAGGATAGCGTTTAGCACAGATACGCAGTATTTT
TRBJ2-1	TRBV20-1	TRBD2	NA	CSASASGLYNEQFF	TGCAGTGCTAGTGCTAGCGGGTTGTACAATGAGCAGTTCTTC
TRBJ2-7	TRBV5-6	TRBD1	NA	CASSWDRREQYF	TGTGCCAGCAGCTGGGACAGGAGGGAGCAGTACTTC
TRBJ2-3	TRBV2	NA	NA	CASGRRQLEDTQYF	TGTGCCAGCGGCAGGCGTCAGCTGGAAGATACGCAGTATTTT
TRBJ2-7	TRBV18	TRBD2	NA	CASSPGTSRAGEQYF	TGTGCCAGCTCACCGGGGACTAGCAGGGCCGGCGAGCAGTACTTC
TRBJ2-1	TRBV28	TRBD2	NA	CASSPTSGLYNEQFF	TGTGCCAGCAGCCCGACTAGCGGCCTATACAATGAGCAGTTCTTC
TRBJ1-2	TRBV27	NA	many	CASKLQDWPGYGYTF	TGTGCCAGCAAGTTACAGGATTGGCCCGGGTATGGCTACACCTTC
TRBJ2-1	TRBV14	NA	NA	CASSPRGGGRADNEQFF	TGTGCCAGCAGCCCAAGAGGGGGAGGGCGGGCCGACAATGAGCAGTTCTTC
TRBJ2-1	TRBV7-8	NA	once	CASSLRNSINEQFF	TGTGCCAGCAGCTTAAGGAATAGCATCAATGAGCAGTTCTTC
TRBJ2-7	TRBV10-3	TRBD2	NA	CAISDSSGETYEQYF	TGTGCCATCAGTGACTCTAGCGGGGAGACCTACGAGCAGTACTTC
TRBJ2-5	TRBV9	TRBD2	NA	CASSVGAGGRETQYF	TGTGCCAGCAGCGTAGGAGCGGGAGGGCGGGAGACCCAGTACTTC
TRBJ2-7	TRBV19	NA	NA	CASEGQEEQYF	TGTGCCAGTGAAGGCCAGGAAGAGCAGTACTTC
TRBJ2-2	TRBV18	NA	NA	CASSPDWMEGRDGELFF	TGTGCCAGCTCACCGGACTGGATGGAGGGACGGGACGGGGAGCTGTTTTTT
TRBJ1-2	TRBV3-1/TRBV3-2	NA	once	CASSPQGENGYTF	TGTGCCAGCAGCCCCCAAGGGGAAAATGGCTACACCTTC
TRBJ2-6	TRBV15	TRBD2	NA	CATSRGLAGQFSGANVLTF	TGTGCCACCAGCAGGGGACTAGCGGGCCAGTTCTCTGGGGCCAACGTCCTGACTTTC
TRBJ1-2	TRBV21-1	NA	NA	CASKTFYGYTF	TGTGCCAGCAAAACTTTCTATGGCTACACCTTC
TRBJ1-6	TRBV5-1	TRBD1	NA	CASSWTGDIDSPLHF	TGCGCCAGCAGCTGGACAGGGGACATCGATTCACCCCTCCACTTT
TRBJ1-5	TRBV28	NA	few	CASSLLQQEQPQHF	TGTGCCAGCAGTTTATTGCAGCAGGAACAGCCCCAGCATTTT
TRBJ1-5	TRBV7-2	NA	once	CASSTTGTSNQPQHF	TGTGCCAGCAGCACTACGGGGACAAGCAATCAGCCCCAGCATTTT
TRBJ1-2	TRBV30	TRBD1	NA	CAWMWTGGQNGYTF	TGTGCCTGGATGTGGACAGGGGGTCAGAATGGCTACACCTTC
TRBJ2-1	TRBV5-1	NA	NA	CASRGGSYNEQFF	TGCGCCAGCAGGGGGGGCTCCTACAATGAGCAGTTCTTC
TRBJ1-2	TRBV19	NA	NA	CASSIGQGGNYGYTF	TGTGCCAGTAGTATAGGCCAGGGAGGTAACTATGGCTACACCTTC
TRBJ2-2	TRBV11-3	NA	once	CASSALGSGELFF	TGTGCCAGCAGCGCTCTCGGGTCCGGGGAGCTGTTTTTT
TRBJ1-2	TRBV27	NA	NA	CASSSQGFYGYTF	TGTGCCAGCAGTTCACAGGGATTTTATGGCTACACCTTC
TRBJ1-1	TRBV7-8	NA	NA	CATSAHRDTEAFF	TGTGCAACATCGGCCCACAGGGACACTGAAGCTTTCTTT
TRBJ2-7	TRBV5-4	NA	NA	CASSFSPHYEQYF	TGTGCCAGCAGCTTTAGTCCCCACTACGAGCAGTACTTC
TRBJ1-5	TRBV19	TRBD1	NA	CASSAPYRGVQPQHF	TGTGCCAGTAGTGCCCCTTACAGGGGCGTGCAGCCCCAGCATTTT
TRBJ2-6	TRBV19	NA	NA	CASSIGKTSGANVLTF	TGTGCCAGTAGTATAGGCAAAACTTCTGGGGCCAACGTCCTGACTTTC
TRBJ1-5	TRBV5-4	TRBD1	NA	CASSFTGTGGWSNQPQHF	TGTGCCAGCAGCTTTACCGGGACAGGGGGTTGGAGCAATCAGCCCCAGCATTTT
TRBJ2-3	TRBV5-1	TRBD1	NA	CASSPGTGEDTQYF	TGCGCCAGCAGCCCTGGGACAGGGGAGGATACGCAGTATTTT
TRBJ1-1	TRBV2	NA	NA	CARGGGNTEAFF	TGTGCCAGGGGGGGTGGGAACACTGAAGCTTTCTTT
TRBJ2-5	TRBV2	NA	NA	CASSGILQETQYF	TGTGCCAGCAGCGGGATACTGCAAGAGACCCAGTACTTC
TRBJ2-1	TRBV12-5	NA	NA	CASALGGYNEQFF	TGTGCTAGTGCCCTCGGCGGCTACAATGAGCAGTTCTTC
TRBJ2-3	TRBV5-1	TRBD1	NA	CASSLSQGAWTDTQYF	TGCGCCAGCAGCTTGTCACAGGGGGCATGGACAGATACGCAGTATTTT
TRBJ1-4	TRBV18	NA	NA	CASSPLIGQGNEKLFF	TGTGCCAGCTCACCTCTCATCGGTCAGGGCAATGAAAAACTGTTTTTT
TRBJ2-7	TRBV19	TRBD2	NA	CASGSGSSNEQYF	TGTGCCAGTGGCAGCGGGAGTTCCAACGAGCAGTACTTC
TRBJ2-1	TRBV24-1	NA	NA	CATSDFDIYSEQFF	TGTGCCACCAGTGATTTTGACATTTATAGTGAGCAGTTCTTC
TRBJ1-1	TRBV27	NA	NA	CASSFITAIDRKNTEAFF	TGTGCCAGCAGTTTTATAACCGCCATTGACAGGAAGAACACTGAAGCTTTCTTT
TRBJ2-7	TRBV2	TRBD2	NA	CASSGASGSYEQYF	TGTGCCAGCAGTGGGGCTAGCGGGTCCTACGAGCAGTACTTC
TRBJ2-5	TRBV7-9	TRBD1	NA	CASSLGQGQETQYF	TGTGCCAGCAGCTTAGGACAGGGCCAAGAGACCCAGTACTTC
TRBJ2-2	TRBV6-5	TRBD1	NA	CASSSGQGTGELFF	TGTGCCAGCAGTTCGGGACAGGGGACCGGGGAGCTGTTTTTT
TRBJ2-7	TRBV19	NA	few	CASSRFVQGEYEQYF	TGTGCCAGTAGCCGATTTGTACAGGGTGAATACGAGCAGTACTTC
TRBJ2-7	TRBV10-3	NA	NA	CAISESTSDSPYEQYF	TGTGCCATCAGTGAGTCGACTTCAGACAGTCCCTACGAGCAGTACTTC
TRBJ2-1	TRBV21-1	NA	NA	CASSKRTSGILSSYNEQFF	TGTGCCAGCAGCAAAAGGACTAGCGGAATCCTTAGCTCCTACAATGAGCAGTTCTTC
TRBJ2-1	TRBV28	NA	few	CASSRGPLASVGYNEQFF	TGTGCCAGCAGCCGCGGGCCCCTCGCCTCGGTCGGCTACAATGAGCAGTTCTTC
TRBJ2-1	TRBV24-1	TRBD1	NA	CATSDGTVSYNEQFF	TGTGCCACCAGTGATGGGACAGTTTCCTACAATGAGCAGTTCTTC
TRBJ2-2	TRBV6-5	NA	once	CASRVGEVAGELFF	TGTGCCAGCAGGGTGGGAGAGGTCGCCGGGGAGCTGTTTTTT
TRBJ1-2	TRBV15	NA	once	CATSNPGGDYTF	TGTGCCACCAGCAACCCCGGAGGCGACTACACCTTC
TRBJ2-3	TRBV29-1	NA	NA	CSVEEAGNTDTQYF	TGCAGCGTTGAAGAGGCAGGGAACACAGATACGCAGTATTTT
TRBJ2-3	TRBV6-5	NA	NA	CASSYSIAADTQYF	TGTGCCAGCAGTTACTCCATTGCGGCAGATACGCAGTATTTT
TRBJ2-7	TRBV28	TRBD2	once	CASSPPGLAASYEQYF	TGTGCCAGCAGTCCCCCGGGACTAGCGGCCTCCTACGAGCAGTACTTC